A single sample is the source of the 20 T cell receptor beta chains below, sequenced in a study of shared clonotypes between healthy human individuals. Libraries were prepared by immunoSEQ multiplex PCR; TCRdb keeps only in-frame clonotypes and omits some of them. The table shows hundreds of thousands of clones, with about 85% occurring only once. The sample comprised PBMCs. Source of these receptors: a woman aged 40 to 55 in good health. Some clones in this sample may be carry-over from other donors' samples.

This chain links TRBV9 with TRBJ1-1; D possibly corresponds to TRBD1 (6 bases). Germline assignment: CDR1 SGDLS and CDR2 YYNGEE. V was trimmed by 7 bases and J by 1 base, leaving 14 bases between them. The CDR3 has 14 amino acids. The CDR3 DNA is TGTGCCAGCTCCCCCGGACAGAAGAACACTGAAGCTTTCTTT. Translation: CASSPGQKNTEAFF. Using reference TRBV9 and TRBJ1-1 for the parts outside the CDR3, the full variable domain is DSGVTQTPKHLITATGQRVTLRCSPRSGDLSVYWYQQSLDQGLQFLIQYYNGEERAKGNILERFSAQQFPDLHSELNLSSLELGDSALYFCASSPGQKNTEAFFGQGTRLTVV.

CDR3 in amino acids: CASSLVGGSSDTQYF. The CDR3 DNA is TGTGCCAGCAGCCTGGTTGGGGGCTCGTCGGATACGCAGTATTTT. V gene TRBV7-9 combines with J gene TRBJ2-3; D is perhaps TRBD1 (6 bases). Germline loops: CDR1 SEHNR, CDR2 FQNEAQ (reference sequence). The V gene lost 5 bases and the J gene lost 6 bases, with 18 bases spanning the gap. CDR3 length: 15 amino acids.

The V and J genes are TRBV6-5 and TRBJ2-3, with unresolved D. The V end lost 6 bases, the J end lost 0 bases, and 10 bases lay between the germline ends. This CDR3 contains 14 residues. Germline V CDR1 and CDR2: MNHEY, SVGAGI. The CDR3 sequence is CASSLGDSTDTQYF. CDR3 sequence (DNA): TGTGCCAGCAGCCTCGGAGATAGCACAGATACGCAGTATTTT.

This clone came up once. The chain is built from TRBV10-3 and TRBJ2-1, with 8 bases matching TRBD1. The CDR3 extends over 15 amino acids. The V and J ends lost 7 bases and 6 bases, in that order; junction bases with no gene match: 11. The germline V gene has CDR1 ENHRY and CDR2 SYGVKD. The CDR3 DNA sequence: TGTGCCATCACTCCCGGACAGGGACGAATCAATGAGCAGTTCTTC. This encodes CAITPGQGRINEQFF.

Here the CDR3 DNA reads TGCGCCAGCAGCTGGACCGGGACAGGGGGGACCTACGAGCAGTACTTC. Its translation: CASSWTGTGGTYEQYF. The rearrangement joins TRBV5-1 to TRBJ2-7; 11 bases line up with TRBD1. V was pared by 3 bases and J by 2 bases, with 7 bases of the junction left unmatched. Looked up from germline, CDR1 is SGHRS and CDR2 is YFSETQ. CDR3 length: 16 residues.

This clone turned up a few times. V usage is TRBV18 and J usage is TRBJ2-5, with 10 bases fitting TRBD2. The CDR3 covers 14 residues. Trimming took 2 bases from V and 5 from J; bases not matched to a gene: 2. The germline CDR1 and CDR2 sequences are KGHSH and LQKENI. The CDR3: CASSPKGLAETQYF. The CDR3 coding sequence is TGTGCCAGCTCACCAAAGGGACTAGCGGAGACCCAGTACTTC.

The rearrangement links TRBV9 to TRBJ1-2, with D uncertain. V lost 6 bases to trimming and J lost 8 bases, with 17 bases between them. The V gene's germline CDR1 is SGDLS and CDR2 YYNGEE. The CDR3 is made up of 13 amino acids. CDR3 in amino acids: CASTRLVGLGYTF. DNA for the CDR3: TGTGCCAGCACTCGCCTGGTGGGTTTGGGCTACACCTTC.

CDR3 loop: CASSEDFTRGGIYGYTF. Here the CDR3 DNA reads TGTGCCAGCAGTGAAGATTTTACAAGGGGCGGAATCTATGGCTACACCTTC. J is TRBJ1-2 and V is TRBV6-1, with a tentative D call TRBD1 (5 bases). Trimming left V 1 base short and J 4 bases short, with 19 bases between. Per germline, CDR1 MNHNS and CDR2 SASEGT. The CDR3 contains 17 residues.

CDR3 loop: CASSPRGARYEQYF. CDR3 coding DNA: TGTGCCAGCAGCCCACGCGGGGCACGATACGAGCAGTACTTC. V is TRBV7-8 and J is TRBJ2-7, with D tentatively TRBD2 (6 bases). V was cut by 5 bases and J by 4 bases, with 15 bases left in between. The germline V gene encodes CDR1 SGHVS and CDR2 FQNEAQ. The CDR3 is made up of 14 amino acids.

The chain joins TRBV7-9 to TRBJ2-1; 8 bases agree with TRBD2. Trimming took 1 base from V and 9 from J; bases not matched to a gene: 11. From germline, CDR1 is SEHNR and CDR2 FQNEAQ (reference sequence). This CDR3 region has 16 residues. The CDR3 DNA reads TGTGCCAGCAGCTTAGGCCGGGAGGGCGGTGCAGGTGAGCAGTTCTTC. Protein sequence: CASSLGREGGAGEQFF. Drawing the rest from reference TRBV7-9 and TRBJ2-1, the complete variable domain is DTGVSQNPRHKITKRGQNVTFRCDPISEHNRLYWYRQTLGQGPEFLTYFQNEAQLEKSRLLSDRFSAERPKGSFSTLEIQRTEQGDSAMYLCASSLGREGGAGEQFFGPGTRLTVL.

This clone occurred many times. V and J are TRBV5-1 and TRBJ2-7; D is ambiguous. V was clipped by 4 bases and J by 0 bases, with 14 bases between them. The CDR3 is made up of 15 amino acids. Germline V gene sequence: CDR1 SGHRS, CDR2 YFSETQ. CDR3 sequence: CASSAYSASSYEQYF. As DNA, the CDR3 is TGCGCCAGCAGCGCATACAGCGCGAGCTCCTACGAGCAGTACTTC.

V usage is TRBV19 and J usage is TRBJ2-5; D tentatively fits TRBD1 or TRBD2 (5 bases each). The CDR3 is 13 residues long. Germline V CDR1 and CDR2: LNHDA, SQIVND (reference sequence). V was clipped by 5 bases and J by 3 bases, with 10 bases between them. CDR3 DNA sequence: TGTGCCAGTAGTGAGGGACGGAAAGAGACCCAGTACTTC. Its protein is CASSEGRKETQYF.

CDR3 region: CASSSPGQGYSPLHF. CDR3 nucleotides: TGTGCCAGCAGCTCTCCGGGGCAGGGTTATTCACCCCTCCACTTT. This rearrangement joins TRBV28 to TRBJ1-6; maybe TRBD1 (5 bases). CDR3 size: 15 residues. V was clipped by 6 bases and J by 8 bases, with 17 bases between them. CDR1 MDHEN and CDR2 SYDVKM come from the germline V gene.

The rearrangement uses TRBV30 and TRBJ2-2; TRBD1 is a possible D gene (5 bases). The CDR3 is 15 residues long. Germline V gene sequence: CDR1 GTSNPN, CDR2 SVGIG (reference sequence). Trimming left V 7 bases short and J 2 bases short, with 17 bases between. The chain's CDR3 is CAYQGKNRNTGELFF. As DNA, the CDR3 is TGTGCCTACCAGGGAAAGAACAGAAACACCGGGGAGCTGTTTTTT. Supplemented by reference TRBV30 and TRBJ2-2, the full variable domain reads SQTIHQWPATLVQPVGSPLSLECTVEGTSNPNLYWYRQAAGRGLQLLFYSVGIGQISSEVPQNLSASRPQDRQFILSSKKLLLSDSGFYLCAYQGKNRNTGELFFGEGSRLTVL.

The CDR3 here is CASSLGLAVTYNEQFF. CDR3 DNA sequence: TGTGCCAGCAGCTTAGGGCTAGCGGTTACCTACAATGAGCAGTTCTTC. The gene calls are TRBV5-4 and TRBJ2-1, with 7 bases aligning to TRBD2. This CDR3 contains 16 residues. Germline trimming cut 2 bases from V and 2 bases from J; bases unmatched to any gene: 7. Germline V gene data show CDR1 as SGHNT and CDR2 as YYREEE (reference sequence).

The chain carries TRBV7-9 and TRBJ2-1, with D unresolved. The CDR3 has 12 residues. CDR1 is SEHNR and CDR2 is FQNEAQ in the germline V gene (reference sequence). The V and J ends lost 3 bases and 9 bases respectively, with 9 bases between them. This CDR3 reads CASSLKEVEQFF. In nucleotides, the CDR3 is TGTGCCAGCAGCTTGAAAGAGGTTGAGCAGTTCTTC.

This rearrangement joins TRBV30 to TRBJ2-2, with D perhaps assigned TRBD1 or TRBD2 (6 bases each). The ends were cut back, 4 bases at V and 6 bases at J, with 15 bases in the middle. CDR3 size: 14 residues. Germline CDR1 and CDR2: GTSNPN and SVGIG (reference sequence). The CDR3 is CAWNPGAGPGELFF. The CDR3, as DNA: TGTGCCTGGAACCCGGGGGCCGGGCCCGGGGAGCTGTTTTTT. The complete variable domain, with remaining parts taken from reference TRBV30 and TRBJ2-2, reads SQTIHQWPATLVQPVGSPLSLECTVEGTSNPNLYWYRQAAGRGLQLLFYSVGIGQISSEVPQNLSASRPQDRQFILSSKKLLLSDSGFYLCAWNPGAGPGELFFGEGSRLTVL.

This rearrangement joins TRBV7-9 to TRBJ2-7, with D unresolved. V was cut by 1 base and J by 3 bases, with 13 bases left in between. This CDR3 contains 15 residues. Germline-derived CDR1 and CDR2 are SEHNR and FQNEAQ (reference sequence). In nucleotides, the CDR3 is TGTGCCAGCAGCTTAGAAGGCAGCTCCTTCTACGAGCAGTACTTC. Translating gives CASSLEGSSFYEQYF.

Notes on this clone: Other nucleotide sequences from this sample produce the same CDR3. This rearrangement joins TRBV28 to TRBJ2-5, with 7 bases lining up with TRBD2. V lost 3 bases, J lost 4 bases, and 5 bases stayed unmatched. The germline CDR1 and CDR2 sequences are MDHEN and SYDVKM. This CDR3 is built from 14 residues. In nucleotides, the CDR3 is TGTGCCAGCAGTTTGGGGGGGGTCGGAGAGACCCAGTACTTC. Translation: CASSLGGVGETQYF.

The chain uses TRBV5-1 and TRBJ2-7; 7 positions agree with TRBD1. V shed 0 bases and J 3 bases; nucleotides not matched to a gene: 6. Germline CDR1 reads SGHRS; CDR2 reads YFSETQ. The CDR3 length is 15 residues. The CDR3 spells CASSLVGGEVYEQYF. The CDR3 DNA reads as TGCGCCAGCAGCTTGGTAGGGGGCGAGGTCTACGAGCAGTACTTC.